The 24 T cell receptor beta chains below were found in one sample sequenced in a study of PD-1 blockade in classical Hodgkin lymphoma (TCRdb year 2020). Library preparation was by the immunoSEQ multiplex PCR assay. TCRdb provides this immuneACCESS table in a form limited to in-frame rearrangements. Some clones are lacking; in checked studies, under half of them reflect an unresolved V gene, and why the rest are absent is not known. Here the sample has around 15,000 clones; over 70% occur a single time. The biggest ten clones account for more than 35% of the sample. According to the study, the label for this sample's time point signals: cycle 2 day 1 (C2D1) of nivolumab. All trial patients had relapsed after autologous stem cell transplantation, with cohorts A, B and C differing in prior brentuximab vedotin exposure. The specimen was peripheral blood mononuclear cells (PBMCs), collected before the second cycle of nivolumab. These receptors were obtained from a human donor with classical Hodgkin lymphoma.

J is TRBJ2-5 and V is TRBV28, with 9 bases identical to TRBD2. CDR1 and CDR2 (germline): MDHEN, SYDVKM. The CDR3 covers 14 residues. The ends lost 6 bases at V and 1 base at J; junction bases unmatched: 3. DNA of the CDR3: TGTGCCAGCAGACTGACTAGCGGCCAAGAGACCCAGTACTTC. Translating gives CASRLTSGQETQYF.

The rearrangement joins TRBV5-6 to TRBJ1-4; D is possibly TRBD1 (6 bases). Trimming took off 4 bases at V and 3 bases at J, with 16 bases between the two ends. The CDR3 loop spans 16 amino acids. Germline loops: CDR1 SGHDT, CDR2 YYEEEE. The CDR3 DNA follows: TGTGCCAGCAGCGCCTACAGGGCAGGAGCTAATGAAAAACTGTTTTTT. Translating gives CASSAYRAGANEKLFF. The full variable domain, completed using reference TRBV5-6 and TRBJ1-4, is DAGVTQSPTHLIKTRGQQVTLRCSPKSGHDTVSWYQQALGQGPQFIFQYYEEEERQRGNFPDRFSGHQFPNYSSELNVNALLLGDSALYLCASSAYRAGANEKLFFGSGTQLSVL.

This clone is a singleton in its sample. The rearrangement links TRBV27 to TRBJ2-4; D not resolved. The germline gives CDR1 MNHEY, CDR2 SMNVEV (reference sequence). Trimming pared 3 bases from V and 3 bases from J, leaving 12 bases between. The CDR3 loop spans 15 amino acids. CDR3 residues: CASSFTRTGKNIQYF. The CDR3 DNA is TGTGCCAGCAGTTTTACCCGGACGGGCAAAAACATTCAGTACTTC.

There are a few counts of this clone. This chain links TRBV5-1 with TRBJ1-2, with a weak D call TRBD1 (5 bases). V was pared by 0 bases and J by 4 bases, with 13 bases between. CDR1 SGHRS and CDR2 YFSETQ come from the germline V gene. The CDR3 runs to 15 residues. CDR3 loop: CASSLGGSGLYGYTF. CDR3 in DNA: TGCGCCAGCAGCTTGGGAGGGTCAGGGCTCTATGGCTACACCTTC. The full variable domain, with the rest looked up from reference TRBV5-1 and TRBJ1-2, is KAGVTQTPRYLIKTRGQQVTLSCSPISGHRSVSWYQQTPGQGLQFLFEYFSETQRNKGNFPGRFSGRQFSNSRSEMNVSTLELGDSALYLCASSLGGSGLYGYTFGSGTRLTVV.

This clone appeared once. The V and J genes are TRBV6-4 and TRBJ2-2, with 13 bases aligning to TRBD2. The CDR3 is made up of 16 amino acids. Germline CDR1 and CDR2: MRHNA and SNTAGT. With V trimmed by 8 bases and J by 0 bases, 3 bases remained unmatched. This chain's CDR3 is CASGTSGNPNTGELFF. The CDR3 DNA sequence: TGTGCCAGCGGGACTAGCGGGAATCCGAACACCGGGGAGCTGTTTTTT.

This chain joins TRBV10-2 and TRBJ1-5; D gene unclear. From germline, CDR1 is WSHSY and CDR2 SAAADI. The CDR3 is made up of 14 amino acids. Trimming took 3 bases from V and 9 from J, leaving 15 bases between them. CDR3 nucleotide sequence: TGCGCCAGCAGTGACTCGACGGGGAAGGCGCCCCAGCATTTT. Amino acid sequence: CASSDSTGKAPQHF.

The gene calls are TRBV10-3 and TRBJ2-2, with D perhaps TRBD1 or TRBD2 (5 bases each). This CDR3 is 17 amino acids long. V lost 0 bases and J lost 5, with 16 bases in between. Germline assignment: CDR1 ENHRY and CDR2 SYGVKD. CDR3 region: CAISESRAPPGTGELFF. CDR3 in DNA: TGTGCCATCAGTGAGTCGAGGGCCCCCCCAGGGACCGGGGAGCTGTTTTTT.

The CDR3 protein is CASRGRERDSSGNTIYF. CDR3 DNA: TGTGCCAGCAGAGGGAGAGAGCGGGACAGCTCTGGAAACACCATATATTTT. The chain joins TRBV2 to TRBJ1-3; TRBD1 aligns across 7 bases. This CDR3 comprises 17 residues. CDR1 is SNHLY and CDR2 is FYNNEI in the germline V gene. J was trimmed by 0 bases and V by 6 bases; bases with no gene match: 11.

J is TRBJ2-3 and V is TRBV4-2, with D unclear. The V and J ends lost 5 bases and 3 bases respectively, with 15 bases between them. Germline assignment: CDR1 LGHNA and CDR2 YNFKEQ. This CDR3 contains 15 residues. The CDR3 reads CASSSQVDKTDTQYF. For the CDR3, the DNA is TGTGCCAGCAGCTCCCAGGTCGATAAGACAGATACGCAGTATTTT.

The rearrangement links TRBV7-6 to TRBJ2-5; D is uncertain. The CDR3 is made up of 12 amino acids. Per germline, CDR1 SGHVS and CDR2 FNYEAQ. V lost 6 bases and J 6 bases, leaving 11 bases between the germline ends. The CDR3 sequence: CASSPERKTQYF. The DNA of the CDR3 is TGTGCCAGCAGTCCCGAACGGAAGACCCAGTACTTC.

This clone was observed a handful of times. The CDR3 DNA follows: TGTGCCAGCAGCCGGCCAGGGGTTAATGAGCAGTTCTTC. Translating gives CASSRPGVNEQFF. The V and J genes are TRBV14 and TRBJ2-1, with D possibly matching TRBD1 (6 bases). This CDR3 comprises 13 residues. The germline gives CDR1 SGHDN, CDR2 FVKESK. The germline V and J ends were trimmed by 4 bases and 7 bases, with 11 bases remaining between them. Filled out from reference TRBV14 and TRBJ2-1, the complete variable domain reads EAGVTQFPSHSVIEKGQTVTLRCDPISGHDNLYWYRRVMGKEIKFLLHFVKESKQDESGMPNNRFLAERTGGTYSTLKVQPAELEDSGVYFCASSRPGVNEQFFGPGTRLTVL.

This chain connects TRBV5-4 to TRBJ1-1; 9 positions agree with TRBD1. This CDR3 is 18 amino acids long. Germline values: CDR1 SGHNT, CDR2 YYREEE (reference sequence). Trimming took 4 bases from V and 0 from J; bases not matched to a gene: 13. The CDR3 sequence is CASSPGGTGTGVNTEAFF. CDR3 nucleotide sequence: TGTGCCAGCAGCCCGGGTGGGACAGGGACGGGGGTGAACACTGAAGCTTTCTTT.

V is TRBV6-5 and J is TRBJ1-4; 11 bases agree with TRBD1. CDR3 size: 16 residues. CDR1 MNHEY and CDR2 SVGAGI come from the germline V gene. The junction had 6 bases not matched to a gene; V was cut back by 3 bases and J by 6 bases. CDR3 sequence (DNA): TGTGCCAGCAGTTATTTTCGGGACAGGGGGTATGAAAAACTGTTTTTT. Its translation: CASSYFRDRGYEKLFF.

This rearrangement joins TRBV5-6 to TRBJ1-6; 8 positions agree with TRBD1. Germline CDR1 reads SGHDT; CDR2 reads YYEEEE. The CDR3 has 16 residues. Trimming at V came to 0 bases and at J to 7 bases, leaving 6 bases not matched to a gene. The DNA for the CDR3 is TGTGCCAGCAGCTTGGCCGCAGGGGGCGAGAATTCACCCCTCCACTTT. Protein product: CASSLAAGGENSPLHF.

The CDR3 protein is CASSPRSRADEQYF. DNA for the CDR3: TGTGCCAGCTCACCAAGAAGCCGGGCGGACGAGCAGTACTTC. The rearrangement joins TRBV18 to TRBJ2-7; unclear D gene. The CDR3 is made up of 14 amino acids. V shed 2 bases and J shed 5 bases, with 13 bases lying between them. CDR1 and CDR2 from the germline V gene are KGHSH and LQKENI.

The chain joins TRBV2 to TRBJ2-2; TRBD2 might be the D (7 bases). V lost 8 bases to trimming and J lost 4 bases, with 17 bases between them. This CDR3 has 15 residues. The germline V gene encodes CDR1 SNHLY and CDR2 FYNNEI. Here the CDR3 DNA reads TGTGCCAGCCTTCTCGGGGGGCCGGGCACCGGGGAGCTGTTTTTT. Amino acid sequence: CASLLGGPGTGELFF.

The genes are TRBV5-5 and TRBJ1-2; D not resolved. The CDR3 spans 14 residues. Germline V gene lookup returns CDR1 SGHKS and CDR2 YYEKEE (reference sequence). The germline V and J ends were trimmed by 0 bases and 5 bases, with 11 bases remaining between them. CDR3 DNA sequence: TGTGCCAGCAGCTTGGCCAGTACGAGTTATGGCTACACCTTC. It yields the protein CASSLASTSYGYTF.

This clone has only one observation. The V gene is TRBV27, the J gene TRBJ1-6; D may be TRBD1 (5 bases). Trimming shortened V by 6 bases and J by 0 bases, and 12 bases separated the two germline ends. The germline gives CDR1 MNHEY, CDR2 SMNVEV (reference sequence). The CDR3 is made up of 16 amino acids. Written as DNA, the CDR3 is TGTGCCAGCAGCCCGGGGCTCGGCTCCTATAATTCACCCCTCCACTTT. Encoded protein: CASSPGLGSYNSPLHF.

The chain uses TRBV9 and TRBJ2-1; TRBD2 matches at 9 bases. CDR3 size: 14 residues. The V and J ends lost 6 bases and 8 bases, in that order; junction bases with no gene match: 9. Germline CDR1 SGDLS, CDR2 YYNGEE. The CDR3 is CASKRASGVDEQFF. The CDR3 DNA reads TGTGCCAGCAAAAGAGCTAGCGGGGTGGATGAGCAGTTCTTC.

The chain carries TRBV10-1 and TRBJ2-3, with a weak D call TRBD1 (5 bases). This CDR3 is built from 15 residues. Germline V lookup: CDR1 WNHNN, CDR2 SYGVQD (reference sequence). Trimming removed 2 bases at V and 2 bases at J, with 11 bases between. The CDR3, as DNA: TGCGCCAGCAGTGAGAGGGCAGGGTACACAGATACGCAGTATTTT. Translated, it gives CASSERAGYTDTQYF.

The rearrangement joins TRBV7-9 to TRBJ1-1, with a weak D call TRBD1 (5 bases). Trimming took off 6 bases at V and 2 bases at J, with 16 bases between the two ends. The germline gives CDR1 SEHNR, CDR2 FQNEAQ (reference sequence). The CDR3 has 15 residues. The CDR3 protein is CASRYPAQGNTEAFF. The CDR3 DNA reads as TGTGCCAGCAGGTATCCGGCCCAGGGTAACACTGAAGCTTTCTTT.

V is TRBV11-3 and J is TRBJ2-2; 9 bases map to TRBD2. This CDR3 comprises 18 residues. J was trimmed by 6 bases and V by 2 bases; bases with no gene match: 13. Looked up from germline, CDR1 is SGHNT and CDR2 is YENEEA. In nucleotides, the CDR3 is TGTGCCAGCAGCTTATACGGAATGGCTAGCGGGAATCCCGGGGAGCTGTTTTTT. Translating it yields CASSLYGMASGNPGELFF.

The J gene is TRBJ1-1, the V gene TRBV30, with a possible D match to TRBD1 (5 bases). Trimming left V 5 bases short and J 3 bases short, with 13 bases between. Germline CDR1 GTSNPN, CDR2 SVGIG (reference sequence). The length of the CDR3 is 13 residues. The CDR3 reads CAWGRGIHTEAFF. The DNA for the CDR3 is TGTGCCTGGGGACGGGGGATCCACACTGAAGCTTTCTTT.

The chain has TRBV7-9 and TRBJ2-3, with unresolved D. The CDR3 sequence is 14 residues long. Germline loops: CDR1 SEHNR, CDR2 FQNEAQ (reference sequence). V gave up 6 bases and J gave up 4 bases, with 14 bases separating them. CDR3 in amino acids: CASSWTSGPDTQYF. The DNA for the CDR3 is TGTGCCAGCAGTTGGACGAGTGGACCAGATACGCAGTATTTT.